This T cell receptor beta chain emerged from a study of CD8+ T cells in alopecia areata. Findings and caveats of the study: Especially in alopecia totalis/universalis, lesional scalp showed greater clonality than normal scalp did. Patients shared TCRs less clearly than mice did, possibly owing to HLA. Normal-skin resident alphabeta T cells also appear among scalp sample sequences.

RNA was isolated and reverse transcribed to cDNA, the sequencing template. Sequenced by immunoSEQ multiplex PCR; TCRdb stores in-frame clones only, minus some. The table includes roughly 40,000 clones, over 50% detected once. CDR3 length equals 8 residues. The germline CDR1 and CDR2 sequences are SEHNR and FQNEAQ (reference sequence). Details on this clone: What it binds is not known. Relative to the germline gene, one junction end is altered; a read error may explain this.

The CD4+ cells of roughly five biomarker-study patients went through sorting. This sorting yielded CD25+CD127- cells. Individuals with alopecia areata gave both lesional scalp punch biopsies and peripheral blood for collection. The sample comprised CD4+ Tregs sorted from blood. This receptor was taken from a human donor with alopecia areata. The rearrangement links TRBV7-9 to TRBJ1-2, with D possibly matching TRBD1 (5 bases). The chain's CDR3 is CASSKGPF. The CDR3 region has the DNA TGTGCCAGCAGCAAGGGGCCTTTC. Full variable domain (outside the CDR3, taken from reference TRBV7-9 and TRBJ1-2): DTGVSQNPRHKITKRGQNVTFRCDPISEHNRLYWYRQTLGQGPEFLTYFQNEAQLEKSRLLSDRFSAERPKGSFSTLEIQRTEQGDSAMYLCASSKGPFGSGTRLTVV.